This TCR beta chain was documented in a study of spatial heterogeneity in lung cancer (dated by TCRdb to between 2018 and 2021). Study-wide context: Beta-chain transcripts were consistently detected in greater numbers than alpha-chain transcripts, which likely reflects a higher abundance of beta-chain transcripts. In the raw uncorrected reads, each unique combination of TCR and UMI appeared on average more than ten times. TCR alpha and beta repertoires were quantitatively compared across multiple tumor regions, matched nontumor lung and blood in non-small cell lung cancer. Nonsynonymous mutation counts, determined by whole-exome sequencing of tumor tissue, were related to features of the TCR repertoire. Both alpha and beta chains were TCR-sequenced in samples taken at surgery, namely 220 tumor regions, 61 to 65 matched nontumor lung samples and 50 to 60 PBMC samples. Broad study findings and their caveats: Ubiquitous expanded tumor TCRs were found in blood more often at tumor resection than at routine follow-up. Confirming at a functional level the hypothesis that regional TCRs recognize regional mutations was considered to require additional single-cell paired TCR alpha and beta sequencing.

Here V drops 5 bases and J drops 4 bases, and the junction holds 13 bases not matched to any gene. The CDR3 covers 16 residues, taking in both the cysteine and the phenylalanine. Left in the record is the CDR3 DNA by itself, 48 bases read in frame from the first base. Per the germline V gene (reference sequence), GTSNPN is the CDR1 and SVGIG is the CDR2. Receptor libraries were prepared by 5' RACE. Sequenced on a NextSeq 500. The TCR library protocol attached a unique molecular identifier to each TCR cDNA molecule to allow correction of PCR and sequencing errors. On the study's bioinformatics: Decombinator tools were used for TCR identification, UMI-based error correction and CDR3 extraction. TCRs above a frequency of 2 per 1,000, corresponding to the top 1% of the tumor frequency distribution, were defined as expanded. Each repertoire was subsampled 100 times to 5,000 TCRs, after which Renyi diversity was computed with the R vegan package. CDR3 similarity networks were constructed using string-kernel similarity of amino acid triplets, with links drawn between CDR3s whose pairwise similarity was above 0.82. TCRdb reworked the public reads: Q25 trimming with fastp, MiXCR clone assembly, productive beta chains retained. Each CDR3 protein gets just one entry, which takes the most common genes and DNA from the rows behind it. The V and J calls reflect TCRdb's pipeline rather than the authors' work. The sample records roughly 5,200 distinct CDR3 sequences, around 28% of which are singletons. The leading ten clones occupy roughly 16% of the sample.

In light of the paper, this sample's time point label describes: sample taken at primary tumor resection. For TCR sequencing, whole RNA was extracted from tumor and nontumor lung tissue, or from cryopreserved PBMC samples, and no cell sorting was done. Samples were obtained from about 75 patients with early-stage, untreated non-small cell lung cancer from the lung TRACERx cohort. A patient was chosen for TCR sequencing only when enough RNA was available from at least two tumor regions. This clonotype is medium-sized (0.01 to 0.1%) in its sample. Its specific antigen is unknown. Base qualities are not provided; no much larger clone lies one nucleotide away.

The sequences come from PBMCs, collected at surgery. This TCR came from a male donor with early-stage non-small cell lung cancer. The sequence links TRBV30 to TRBJ2-2, with 7 middle bases fitting TRBD2. The nucleotides are TGTGCCTGGTCGCTGGTAGCGGGCGAGTTCACCGGGGAGCTGTTTTTT. Its coded protein is CAWSLVAGEFTGELFF.